This TCR beta chain was recovered during a study of shared clonotypes between healthy human individuals. Study-wide findings and caveats: Deeper or shallower sequencing was expected to change how clonotypes are shared among donors.

Free of recent acute infections or vaccinations, the donors were healthy HIV-negative adults. This clone was picked up a small number of times. Its antigen is not known. The length of the CDR3 is 12 residues. Per the original data handling: ImmunoSEQ junction-only sequences lacked quality scores, so their filtering differed. Clones were sequenced by immunoSEQ multiplex PCR, and TCRdb holds only the in-frame ones, with some missing. The DNA gave D and trimming, while V, J and clone size come from that table. Of millions of clones listed, approximately 90% are singletons. Specimen: naive CD4+ T cells sorted from blood. As to subset: CD45RA+ positively selected. The origin of this receptor is a man aged 18 to 29 in good health. The chain joins TRBV21-1 to TRBJ1-6; the table names TRBD1, a call not compared with the DNA. TRBV21-1 corresponds to a pseudogene. CDR3 residues: CASKTGCPPLHF. DNA of the CDR3: TGTGCCAGCAAGACAGGTTGCCCACCCCTCCACTTT.